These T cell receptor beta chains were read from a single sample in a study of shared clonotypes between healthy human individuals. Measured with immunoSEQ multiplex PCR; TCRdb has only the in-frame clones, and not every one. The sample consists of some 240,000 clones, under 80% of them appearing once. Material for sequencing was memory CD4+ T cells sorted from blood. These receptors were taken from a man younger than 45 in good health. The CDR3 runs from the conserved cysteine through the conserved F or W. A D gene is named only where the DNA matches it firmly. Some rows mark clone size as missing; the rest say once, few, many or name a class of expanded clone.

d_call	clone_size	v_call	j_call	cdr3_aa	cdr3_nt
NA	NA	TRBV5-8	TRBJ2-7	CASSLGTLAHSSYEQYF	TGTGCCAGCAGCTTGGGCACTCTAGCCCATAGCTCCTACGAGCAGTACTTC
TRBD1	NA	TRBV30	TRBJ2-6	CAWNRDRTRSGANVLTF	TGTGCCTGGAACCGGGACAGGACCCGCTCTGGGGCCAACGTCCTGACTTTC
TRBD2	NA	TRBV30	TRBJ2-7	CAWEPRTGTGTSGVYEQYF	TGTGCCTGGGAACCTAGGACAGGAACCGGGACTAGCGGAGTCTACGAGCAGTACTTC
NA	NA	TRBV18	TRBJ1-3	CASSPNWGNTIYF	TGTGCCAGCTCACCAAATTGGGGAAACACCATATATTTT
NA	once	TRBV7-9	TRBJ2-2	CASSVFGTGELFF	TGTGCCAGCTCGGTCTTCGGCACCGGGGAGCTGTTTTTT
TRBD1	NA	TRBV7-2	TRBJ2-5	CASSLAGQGWATQYF	TGTGCCAGCAGCTTAGCGGGACAGGGCTGGGCGACCCAGTACTTC
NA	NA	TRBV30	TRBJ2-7	CAWTRDYEQYF	TGTGCCTGGACACGGGACTACGAGCAGTACTTC
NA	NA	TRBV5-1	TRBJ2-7	CASSLGVTTYEQYF	TGCGCCAGCAGCCTCGGAGTTACGACCTACGAGCAGTACTTC
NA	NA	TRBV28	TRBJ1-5	CASSLRSLALQPQHF	TGTGCCAGCAGTTTAAGGTCCCTCGCGCTTCAGCCCCAGCATTTT
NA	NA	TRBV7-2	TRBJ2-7	CASKGGTEKGQYF	TGTGCCAGCAAGGGGGGGACAGAAAAAGGGCAGTACTTC
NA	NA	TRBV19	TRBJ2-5	CASSKNSGLFQETQYF	TGTGCCAGTAGTAAGAATTCCGGACTCTTCCAAGAGACCCAGTACTTC
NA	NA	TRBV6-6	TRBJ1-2	CASSSSPSDYGYTF	TGTGCCAGCAGTTCTAGCCCGTCTGACTATGGCTACACCTTC
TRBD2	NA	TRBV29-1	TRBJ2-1	CSVAAGGYNEQFF	TGCAGCGTTGCAGCGGGGGGCTACAATGAGCAGTTCTTC
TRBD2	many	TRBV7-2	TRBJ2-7	CASSLAGGLSAEQYF	TGTGCCAGCTCACTAGCGGGAGGGCTTTCAGCGGAGCAGTACTTC
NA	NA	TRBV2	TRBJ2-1	CASRQGHSNNEQFF	TGTGCCAGCAGACAAGGGCATTCTAACAATGAGCAGTTCTTC
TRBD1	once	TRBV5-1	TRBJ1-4	CASSLTGGAEKLFF	TGCGCCAGCAGCTTGACAGGGGGCGCTGAAAAACTGTTTTTT
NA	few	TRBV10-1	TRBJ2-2	CASSVRPGELFF	TGCGCCAGTTCGGTGCGTCCCGGGGAGCTGTTTTTT
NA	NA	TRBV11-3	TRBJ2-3	CASSPRTGTDTQYF	TGTGCCAGCAGCCCCAGGACAGGCACAGATACGCAGTATTTT
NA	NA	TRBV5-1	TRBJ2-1	CASSLTLGRTSSEQFF	TGCGCCAGCAGCTTGACATTGGGACGGACCTCCTCTGAGCAGTTCTTC
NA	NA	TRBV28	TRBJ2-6	CASSLGGNTGANVLTF	TGTGCCAGCAGTTTAGGCGGGAATACTGGGGCCAACGTCCTGACTTTC
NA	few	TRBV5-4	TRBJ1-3	CASSSGGLRGNTIYF	TGTGCCAGCAGCTCGGGGGGCTTGCGTGGAAACACCATATATTTT
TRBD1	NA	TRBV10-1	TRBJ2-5	CASSEYRGEETQYF	TGCGCCAGCAGTGAGTACAGGGGAGAAGAGACCCAGTACTTC
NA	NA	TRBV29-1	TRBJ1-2	CSVVPEGDVGGYTF	TGCAGCGTTGTCCCTGAGGGCGATGTCGGTGGCTACACCTTC
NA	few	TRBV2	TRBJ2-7	CASSEIHEQYF	TGTGCCAGCAGTGAGATCCACGAGCAGTACTTC
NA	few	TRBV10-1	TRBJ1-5	CASSDQPNQPQHF	TGCGCCAGCAGTGACCAGCCCAATCAGCCCCAGCATTTT
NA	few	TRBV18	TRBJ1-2	CASSPPPGQNGYTF	TGTGCCAGCTCACCACCCCCCGGACAGAATGGCTACACCTTC
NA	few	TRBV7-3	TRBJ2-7	CASSPNPGPYEQYF	TGTGCCAGCAGCCCGAACCCGGGGCCCTACGAGCAGTACTTC
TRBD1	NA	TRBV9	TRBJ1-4	CASSFTGGTNEKLFF	TGTGCCAGCAGCTTTACAGGGGGAACTAATGAAAAACTGTTTTTT
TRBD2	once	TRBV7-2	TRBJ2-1	CASSPGLAGLLYNEQFF	TGTGCCAGCAGCCCCGGACTAGCGGGGCTGTTATACAATGAGCAGTTCTTC